This TCR beta chain was captured in a study of PD-1 blockade in classical Hodgkin lymphoma. Repertoires were generated with immunoSEQ multiplex PCR, while TCRdb's copy carries only in-frame clones and drops some. The sample lists 40,000 to 50,000 clones, over 70% occurring once. Every patient was affected by relapse after autologous stem cell transplantation, while exposure to brentuximab vedotin was not uniform. J lost 5 bases, V lost 4 bases, and 6 bases had no gene match. The germline V gene has CDR1 LNHDA and CDR2 SQIVND (reference sequence). The CDR3 runs 16 residues. Concerning this clone: The antigen is unknown.

Study results and caveats: The causes of the repertoire differences, possibly disease activity or prior therapy, remain undefined.

The chain combines TRBV19 with TRBJ2-2, with 11 positions matching TRBD2. This sequence originates from a human donor with classical Hodgkin lymphoma. Here the sequenced sample was peripheral blood mononuclear cells (PBMCs), taken at baseline. The CDR3 spells CASSTRLAGLTGELFF. CDR3 in DNA: TGTGCCAGTAGTACCCGACTAGCGGGATTAACCGGGGAGCTGTTTTTT.